The 21 T cell receptor beta chains below all came from one sample that was sequenced in a study of glioma-infiltrating T cells after dendritic cell vaccination. Time point denoted: after dendritic cell vaccination, including at tumor progression/relapse. The repertoire was sequenced with immunoSEQ multiplex PCR; TCRdb's copy has only in-frame clones and lacks some. The sample holds roughly 60,000 clones, about four fifths seen once. The sequencing here drew on blood, taken after dendritic cell vaccination. The receptors were sampled from a human donor with glioblastoma.

In its sample, this clone was seen a few times. The chain uses TRBV19 and TRBJ2-7; 7 bases fit TRBD1. Trimming at V came to 5 bases and at J to 4 bases, leaving 14 bases not matched to a gene. The CDR3 consists of 16 residues. Per the germline V gene, CDR1 is LNHDA and CDR2 is SQIVND (reference sequence). The CDR3 sequence is CASSLATGNPPYEQYF. The CDR3 nucleotides are TGTGCCAGTAGTTTAGCGACAGGGAATCCTCCTTACGAGCAGTACTTC.

This sequence joins TRBV27 and TRBJ1-6; D is unresolved. Trimming removed 2 bases at V and 10 bases at J, with 6 bases between. CDR1 and CDR2 from the germline V gene are MNHEY and SMNVEV (reference sequence). The CDR3 spans 12 residues. The CDR3 nucleotides are TGTGCCAGCAGTTTAATCCGGTCACCCCTCCACTTT. This encodes CASSLIRSPLHF.

The V call is TRBV9, the J call TRBJ2-7; maybe TRBD2 (6 bases). Looked up from germline, CDR1 is SGDLS and CDR2 is YYNGEE. The CDR3 spans 15 residues. V was shortened by 3 bases and J by 5 bases, with 18 bases between the two germline ends. The CDR3 protein is CASSGRGGSTDEQYF. CDR3 sequence (DNA): TGTGCCAGCAGCGGTCGAGGAGGGTCGACGGACGAGCAGTACTTC.

This sequence joins TRBV30 and TRBJ2-5; D perhaps matches TRBD1 (6 bases). Germline lookup yields CDR1 GTSNPN and CDR2 SVGIG (reference sequence). CDR3 length: 14 residues. Trimming removed 1 base from V and 3 bases from J, with 12 bases in between. CDR3 in amino acids: CAWSAEDRKETQYF. CDR3 sequence (DNA): TGTGCCTGGAGTGCGGAAGACAGGAAAGAGACCCAGTACTTC.

This chain joins TRBV5-1 and TRBJ1-1; 9 nucleotides match TRBD1. CDR1 is SGHRS and CDR2 is YFSETQ in the germline V gene. With 5 bases clipped from V and 5 bases from J, the junction kept 7 bases outside the gene matches. CDR3 size: 14 residues. The CDR3: CASSGGQGETEAFF. CDR3 DNA: TGCGCCAGCAGTGGGGGACAGGGAGAGACTGAAGCTTTCTTT.

The chain combines TRBV19 with TRBJ1-2, with D tentatively TRBD1 (5 bases). V shed 4 bases and J shed 5 bases, with 14 bases lying between them. The CDR3 covers 14 residues. Germline V gives CDR1 LNHDA, CDR2 SQIVND (reference sequence). The CDR3 loop reads CASSTGLAGYGYTF. The CDR3 DNA follows: TGTGCCAGTAGTACAGGGCTTGCTGGATATGGCTACACCTTC. The variable domain in full, with the rest retrieved from reference TRBV19 and TRBJ1-2, is DGGITQSPKYLFRKEGQNVTLSCEQNLNHDAMYWYRQDPGQGLRLIYYSQIVNDFQKGDIAEGYSVSREKKESFPLTVTSAQKNPTAFYLCASSTGLAGYGYTFGSGTRLTVV.

V is TRBV19 and J is TRBJ1-5; 7 bases line up with TRBD1. After removal of 4 bases from V and 4 bases from J, the junction contained 10 bases not matched to a gene. This CDR3 has 16 residues. Per the germline V gene, CDR1 is LNHDA and CDR2 is SQIVND (reference sequence). This chain's CDR3 is CASSTARTGANQPQHF. CDR3 bases: TGTGCCAGTAGTACAGCCCGGACAGGCGCTAATCAGCCCCAGCATTTT.

The chain employs TRBV5-4 and TRBJ2-5, with TRBD1 matching 7 bases. V lost 1 base and J lost 3; bases outside the gene matches: 3. The germline V gene has CDR1 SGHNT and CDR2 YYREEE (reference sequence). The CDR3 has 14 residues. The CDR3 region has the DNA TGTGCCAGCAGCTTGTTAGGGACAGAAGAGACCCAGTACTTC. It yields the protein CASSLLGTEETQYF.

The chain has TRBV20-1 and TRBJ2-7; D perhaps matches TRBD1 (6 bases). V lost 4 bases to trimming and J lost 3 bases, with 7 bases between them. The germline V gene has CDR1 DFQATT and CDR2 SNEGSKA (reference sequence). CDR3 length equals 11 residues. The CDR3 sequence: CSANRDYEQYF. The CDR3 DNA is TGCAGTGCTAACAGGGACTACGAGCAGTACTTC.

The chain couples TRBV5-4 to TRBJ2-7; 8 bases are shared with TRBD1. V lost 4 bases to trimming and J lost 3 bases; unmatched junction nucleotides: 6. This CDR3 is built from 14 residues. Per germline, CDR1 SGHNT and CDR2 YYREEE (reference sequence). The CDR3 protein is CASSGGQDFYEQYF. CDR3 nucleotides: TGTGCCAGCAGCGGGGGACAGGATTTCTACGAGCAGTACTTC.

CDR3 nucleotide sequence: TGCGCCAGCAGCTTGGGACAGGGAGGCGGCGAGCAGTACTTC. This translates into CASSLGQGGGEQYF. The chain has TRBV5-1 and TRBJ2-7, with D possibly being TRBD1 (7 bases). Germline values: CDR1 SGHRS, CDR2 YFSETQ. The CDR3 contains 14 residues. V was clipped by 0 bases and J by 6 bases, with 13 bases between them.

The V and J genes are TRBV6-5 and TRBJ2-7, with TRBD2 identical over 7 bases. CDR1 is MNHEY, CDR2 SVGAGI, per germline. V dropped 5 bases and J dropped 5; count of bases not matched to a gene: 9. The CDR3 has 14 amino acids. The CDR3 loop is CASSNAPGGDEQYF. The CDR3 DNA sequence: TGTGCCAGCAGTAATGCACCGGGAGGTGACGAGCAGTACTTC.

This clone was seen only a few times. The rearrangement links TRBV13 to TRBJ1-1, with a weak D call TRBD1 (5 bases). V shed 6 bases and J shed 1 base, with 27 bases lying between them. CDR1 is PRHDT, CDR2 FYEKMQ, per germline (reference sequence). The CDR3 spans 19 residues. The CDR3 reads CASSFTGEGRGRGNTEAFF. DNA for the CDR3: TGTGCCAGCAGTTTCACGGGAGAGGGTCGGGGACGTGGGAACACTGAAGCTTTCTTT.

This chain joins TRBV5-1 and TRBJ2-3; no definite D call. This CDR3 region has 11 residues. With 0 bases removed from V and 10 bases from J, the gap between germline ends came to 6 bases. Germline lookup yields CDR1 SGHRS and CDR2 YFSETQ. The chain's CDR3 is CASSLESAQYF. As DNA, the CDR3 is TGCGCCAGCAGCTTGGAATCTGCGCAGTATTTT. Full variable domain (outside the CDR3, taken from reference TRBV5-1 and TRBJ2-3): KAGVTQTPRYLIKTRGQQVTLSCSPISGHRSVSWYQQTPGQGLQFLFEYFSETQRNKGNFPGRFSGRQFSNSRSEMNVSTLELGDSALYLCASSLESAQYFGPGTRLTVL.

The CDR3 spells CASSLTPTGWGANVLTF. CDR3 nucleotides: TGTGCCAGCAGCTTGACCCCGACAGGGTGGGGGGCCAACGTCCTGACTTTC. V is TRBV11-2 and J is TRBJ2-6, with 7 positions matching TRBD1. Germline assignment: CDR1 SGHAT and CDR2 FQNNGV. The junction had 9 bases not matched to a gene; V was cut back by 3 bases and J by 4 bases. This CDR3 has 17 amino acids.

This clone appeared once. The chain combines TRBV30 with TRBJ2-5, with 9 positions matching TRBD2. Per germline, CDR1 GTSNPN and CDR2 SVGIG (reference sequence). The CDR3 has 14 amino acids. The V gene end was trimmed by 3 bases and the J gene end by 4 bases; junction bases not matched to a gene: 6. For the CDR3, the DNA is TGTGCCTGGAGGGGACTAGCAGAGGTAGAGACCCAGTACTTC. It codes for CAWRGLAEVETQYF.

This chain links TRBV4-1 with TRBJ1-5; no firm D call. The length of the CDR3 is 15 residues. Trimming stripped 1 base from V and 3 bases from J, with 10 bases between. The germline gives CDR1 MGHRA, CDR2 YSYEKL. CDR3 protein: CASSQVPVYNQPQHF. CDR3 coding DNA: TGCGCCAGCAGCCAAGTCCCCGTTTACAATCAGCCCCAGCATTTT.

This clone was counted a single time. V is TRBV10-3 and J is TRBJ1-5; 8 bases are shared with TRBD1. The CDR3 loop spans 16 amino acids. The germline gives CDR1 ENHRY, CDR2 SYGVKD. The V and J ends lost 4 bases and 1 base, in that order; junction bases with no gene match: 6. CDR3 nucleotides: TGTGCCATCAGTGCAGGGGGCGCTGGGAGCAATCAGCCCCAGCATTTT. Amino acids: CAISAGGAGSNQPQHF.

V and J are TRBV30 and TRBJ1-2; TRBD1 matches 7 bases. V shed 0 bases and J 5 bases; nucleotides not matched to a gene: 0. CDR3 length: 12 amino acids. Germline values: CDR1 GTSNPN, CDR2 SVGIG (reference sequence). CDR3 region: CAWSVQGYGYTF. The CDR3 coding sequence is TGTGCCTGGAGTGTACAGGGGTATGGCTACACCTTC.

The chain employs TRBV18 and TRBJ1-1; a weak D match, TRBD1 (6 bases). Deletions cut 3 bases from V and 7 bases from J, with 18 bases between. The CDR3 runs 15 residues. Germline lookup yields CDR1 KGHSH and CDR2 LQKENI. CDR3 bases: TGTGCCAGCTCACCCGACAACCCACTACAGGGTGAAGCTTTCTTT. Its protein is CASSPDNPLQGEAFF.

Here the CDR3 DNA reads TGTGCCAGCAGTGTTGAGGGGGCGTCCTACGAGCAGTACTTC. It translates to CASSVEGASYEQYF. The chain employs TRBV6-1 and TRBJ2-7, with 7 bases fitting TRBD1. In germline, CDR1 is MNHNS, CDR2 SASEGT. The junction had 4 bases not matched to a gene; V was cut back by 4 bases and J by 1 base. The CDR3 has 14 amino acids.